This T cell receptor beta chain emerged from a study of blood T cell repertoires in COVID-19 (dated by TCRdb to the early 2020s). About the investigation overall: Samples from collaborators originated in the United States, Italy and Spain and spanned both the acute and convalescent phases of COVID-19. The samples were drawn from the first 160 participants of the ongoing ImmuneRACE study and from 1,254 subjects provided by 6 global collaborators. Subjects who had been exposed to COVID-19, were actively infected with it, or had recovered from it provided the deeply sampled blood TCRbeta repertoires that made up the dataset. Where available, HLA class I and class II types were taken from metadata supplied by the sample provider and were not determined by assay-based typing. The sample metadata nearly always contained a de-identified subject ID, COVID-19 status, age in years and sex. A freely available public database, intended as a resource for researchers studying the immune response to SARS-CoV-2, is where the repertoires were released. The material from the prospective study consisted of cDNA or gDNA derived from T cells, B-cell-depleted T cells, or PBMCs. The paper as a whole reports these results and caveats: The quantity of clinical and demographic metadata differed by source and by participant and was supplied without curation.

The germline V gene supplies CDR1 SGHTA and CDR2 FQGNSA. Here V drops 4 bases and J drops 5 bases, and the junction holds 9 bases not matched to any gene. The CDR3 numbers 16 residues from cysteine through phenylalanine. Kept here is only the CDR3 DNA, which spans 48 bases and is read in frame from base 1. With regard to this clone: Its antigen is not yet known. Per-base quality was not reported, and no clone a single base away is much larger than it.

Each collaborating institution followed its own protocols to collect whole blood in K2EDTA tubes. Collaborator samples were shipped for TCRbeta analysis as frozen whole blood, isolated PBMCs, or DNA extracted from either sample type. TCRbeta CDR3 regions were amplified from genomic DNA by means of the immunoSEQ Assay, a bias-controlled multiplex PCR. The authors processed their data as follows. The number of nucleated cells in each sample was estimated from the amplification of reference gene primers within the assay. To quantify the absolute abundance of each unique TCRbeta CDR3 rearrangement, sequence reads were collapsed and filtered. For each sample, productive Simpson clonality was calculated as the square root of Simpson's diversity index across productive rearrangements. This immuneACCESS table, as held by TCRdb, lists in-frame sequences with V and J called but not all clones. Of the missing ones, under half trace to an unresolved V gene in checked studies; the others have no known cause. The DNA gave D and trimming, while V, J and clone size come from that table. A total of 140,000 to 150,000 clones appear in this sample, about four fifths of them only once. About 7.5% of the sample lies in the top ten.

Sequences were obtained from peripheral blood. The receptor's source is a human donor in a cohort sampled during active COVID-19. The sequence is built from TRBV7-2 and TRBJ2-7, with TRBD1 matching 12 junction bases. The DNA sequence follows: TGTGCCAGCAGCTCCAGATCCGGGACAGGGGGCCACGAGCAGTACTTC. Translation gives CASSSRSGTGGHEQYF.